The clone carrying this TCR beta chain was observed a few times. What it recognizes is unknown. TCRdb redid the calling of the 5' RACE reads with MiXCR, one entry per CDR3 protein. In the table there are about 320,000 distinct CDR3 sequences, around an eighth of which are singletons. This CDR3 spans 14 amino acids. The germline V gene has CDR1 LNHNV and CDR2 YYDKDF (reference sequence). Trimming shortened V by 0 bases and J by 6 bases, and 11 bases separated the two germline ends. The source of the sample is a study of T-cell memory formation after mild COVID-19. Study at large: Largely donor-specific TCR clusters were found. The study, taken as a whole, reports: Shrinking CD4+ clones resided mostly in CM and EM, and CD8+ ones in EMRA. Contracting clones, day 15 to 85, had balanced CD4/CD8, and later expanders favored CD4+.

The rearrangement joins TRBV15 to TRBJ1-2; D is unresolved. This clonotype was sampled from a man aged 18 to 29 who had mild COVID-19 (a few samples of this study predate the infection). Cell type and time point are not known. Sequenced material: PBMCs or a T cell subset sorted from them (not recorded which). The CDR3 is CATSREAGQHGYTF. The CDR3 nucleotides read TGTGCCACCAGCAGAGAAGCGGGCCAGCATGGCTACACCTTC.